The sequence of this T cell receptor (beta chain) was determined in a study of blood T cell repertoires in COVID-19. Study-level information: Specimens from acute and convalescent COVID-19 originated in the United States, Italy and Spain. From T cells, B-cell-depleted T cells, or PBMCs came the material, which was cDNA or gDNA.

The CDR3 is 16 amino acids. Trimming took off 6 bases at V and 3 bases at J, with 17 bases between the two ends. Germline V gene data show CDR1 as MNHNY and CDR2 as SVGAGI (reference sequence). Authors' analysis steps: Estimation of nucleated cell counts was performed using reference gene primer amplification. TCRdb keeps only in-frame clones here, not all; method: immunoSEQ multiplex PCR. Clonal size and the V and J genes are those of that table, whereas D and trimming came from the DNA. This table holds fewer than 250,000 clones, roughly four fifths found once. V is TRBV6-6 and J is TRBJ1-4; no clear D gene. The sequenced sample consisted of peripheral blood. The sequence was obtained from a woman between 40 and 55 years old with acute or convalescent COVID-19. The CDR3 protein is CASSPGRGYANEKLFF. For the CDR3, the DNA is TGTGCCAGCAGCCCCGGCCGAGGCTACGCTAATGAAAAACTGTTTTTT.